The 29 T cell receptor beta chains below were found in one sample sequenced in a study of CD8 T cells in Susac syndrome. Reverse transcription of about 0.5 to 1 ug RNA was carried out with random hexamers. One entry per CDR3 protein, called by TCRdb with MiXCR from the immunoSEQ multiplex PCR reads. The table has hundreds of thousands of distinct CDR3 sequences, around 85% seen once. The sample taken for sequencing was CD8+ T cells from PBMCs. These receptors were collected from a human donor with multiple sclerosis.

The chain has TRBV4-1 and TRBJ1-6, with D possibly TRBD1 on 5 matching bases. V was pared by 3 bases and J by 7 bases, with 10 bases between. Per the germline V gene, CDR1 is MGHRA and CDR2 is YSYEKL. This CDR3 is 14 amino acids long. CDR3 coding DNA: TGCGCCAGCAGCCACGGGACGGGAAATTCACCCCTCCACTTT. It yields the protein CASSHGTGNSPLHF.

The CDR3 loop reads CASSWGQNTVEAFF. CDR3 bases: TGTGCCAGCAGCTGGGGACAGAATACCGTTGAAGCTTTCTTT. The chain uses TRBV7-8 and TRBJ1-1; 7 nucleotides agree with TRBD1. Germline V gene sequence: CDR1 SGHVS, CDR2 FQNEAQ. This CDR3 is 14 amino acids long. J was trimmed by 7 bases and V by 4 bases; bases with no gene match: 9.

The chain links TRBV27 to TRBJ1-1, with D perhaps matching TRBD1 (6 bases). This CDR3 has 14 amino acids. Between the trimmed V and J ends, which lost 8 bases and 0 bases, there was a span of 13 bases. Per germline, CDR1 MNHEY and CDR2 SMNVEV (reference sequence). The DNA of the CDR3 is TGTGCCAGCGCCATGGGACATTTGAACACTGAAGCTTTCTTT. Its protein product is CASAMGHLNTEAFF.

The V call is TRBV27, the J call TRBJ2-1; 8 nucleotides match TRBD1. Germline CDR1 is MNHEY and CDR2 is SMNVEV (reference sequence). V lost 5 bases and J lost 2; bases outside the gene matches: 8. The CDR3 runs to 16 residues. This CDR3 is CASSTPDRAPYNEQFF. CDR3 DNA sequence: TGTGCCAGCAGTACACCGGACAGGGCCCCCTACAATGAGCAGTTCTTC.

This rearrangement joins TRBV4-2 to TRBJ2-7; 10 bases are a match to TRBD2. Germline V CDR1 and CDR2: LGHNA, YNFKEQ. The CDR3 has 19 amino acids. With 0 bases clipped from V and 5 bases from J, the junction kept 16 bases outside the gene matches. CDR3 protein: CASSQDGLAGVGGGNEQYF. In DNA form, the CDR3 reads TGTGCCAGCAGCCAAGATGGGCTAGCGGGAGTTGGGGGTGGTAACGAGCAGTACTTC.

This sequence joins TRBV3-1 and TRBJ2-1, with TRBD2 matching over 11 bases. Germline assignment: CDR1 LGHDT and CDR2 YNNKEL (reference sequence). The CDR3 spans 15 residues. The junction had 9 bases not matched to a gene; V was cut back by 4 bases and J by 10 bases. CDR3 in amino acids: CASSPIAGGPREQFF. Written as DNA, the CDR3 is TGTGCCAGCAGCCCTATAGCGGGAGGGCCGAGGGAGCAGTTCTTC.

This chain links TRBV29-1 with TRBJ1-5; D uncertain. The V gene's germline CDR1 is SQVTM and CDR2 ANQGSEA. The ends were cut back, 0 bases at V and 11 bases at J, with 14 bases in the middle. The CDR3 has 13 amino acids. The CDR3 reads CSVEESESGSQHF. The CDR3 DNA reads as TGCAGCGTTGAAGAATCGGAAAGTGGGTCCCAGCATTTT.

This rearrangement joins TRBV15 to TRBJ1-4, with TRBD1 matching over 8 bases. The CDR3 is made up of 16 amino acids. Germline V gene lookup returns CDR1 LNHNV and CDR2 YYDKDF (reference sequence). J lost 5 bases, V lost 0 bases, and 5 bases had no gene match. In DNA form, the CDR3 reads TGTGCCACCAGCAGAGATCGGAGGACAGGGAATGAAAAACTGTTTTTT. This sequence encodes CATSRDRRTGNEKLFF.

J is TRBJ2-3 and V is TRBV6-1; the D gene is possibly TRBD1 (5 bases). The V end was cut by 4 bases, the J end by 4 bases, with 15 bases between. In germline, CDR1 is MNHNS, CDR2 SASEGT. This CDR3 spans 15 amino acids. This CDR3 is CASSVIGDGADTQYF. The CDR3 nucleotides read TGTGCCAGCAGTGTTATAGGGGATGGTGCAGATACGCAGTATTTT.

This clonotype has a handful of counts. The V gene is TRBV7-6, the J gene TRBJ2-7; TRBD1 aligns across 9 bases. After removal of 5 bases from V and 1 base from J, the junction contained 6 bases not matched to a gene. Germline CDR1 and CDR2: SGHVS and FNYEAQ. CDR3 size: 15 residues. This chain's CDR3 is CASSPQGARSYEQYF. CDR3 nucleotide sequence: TGTGCCAGCAGCCCACAGGGGGCTCGGTCCTACGAGCAGTACTTC. Complete variable domain (other parts from reference TRBV7-6 and TRBJ2-7): GAGVSQSPRYKVTKRGQDVALRCDPISGHVSLYWYRQALGQGPEFLTYFNYEAQQDKSGLPNDRFSAERPEGSISTLTIQRTEQRDSAMYRCASSPQGARSYEQYFGPGTRLTVT.

This clonotype was seen a single time. The chain carries TRBV5-1 and TRBJ1-3; D call uncertain. In germline, CDR1 is SGHRS, CDR2 YFSETQ. The V and J ends lost 4 bases and 0 bases respectively, with 11 bases between them. The CDR3 consists of 15 residues. CDR3 sequence reads: CASSIGSDSGNTIYF. Here the CDR3 DNA reads TGCGCCAGCAGCATCGGATCAGACTCTGGAAACACCATATATTTT.

J is TRBJ2-2 and V is TRBV11-3; TRBD2 is a possible D gene (6 bases). Germline CDR1 is SGHNT and CDR2 is YENEEA. The germline V and J ends were trimmed by 5 bases and 5 bases, with 9 bases remaining between them. The CDR3 is made up of 13 amino acids. The CDR3 sequence is CASSISGTGELFF. In DNA, the CDR3 is TGTGCCAGCAGCATTAGCGGAACCGGGGAGCTGTTTTTT.

The chain recombines TRBV11-3 with TRBJ2-3; TRBD2 aligns across 9 bases. Trimming removed 5 bases from V and 6 bases from J; junction bases left unmatched: 15. Germline V gene lookup returns CDR1 SGHNT and CDR2 YENEEA. The CDR3 has 17 residues. The chain's CDR3 is CASSPYTGSGSLDTQYF. CDR3 nucleotide sequence: TGTGCCAGCAGCCCGTATACTGGTAGCGGGAGTTTGGATACGCAGTATTTT.

V usage is TRBV12-3 or TRBV12-4 and J usage is TRBJ2-1; tentatively, D is TRBD2 (5 bases). The CDR3 loop spans 16 amino acids. V shed 7 bases and J shed 10 bases, with 26 bases lying between them. The CDR3 DNA is TGTGCCAGCATCACACGAGGGATACCACCCACGGGGGAGCAGTTCTTC. It yields the protein CASITRGIPPTGEQFF.

As regards this clonotype: This CDR3 fails to terminate in the conserved phenylalanine or tryptophan, so it likely reflects a read error. The chain's CDR3 is CASSLGERFQETQYL. The CDR3 DNA reads TGTGCCAGCAGTTTGGGAGAGCGTTTCCAAGAGACCCAGTACTTG. The genes are TRBV28 and TRBJ2-5; maybe TRBD2 (5 bases). The CDR3 sequence is 15 residues long. Germline V CDR1 and CDR2: MDHEN, SYDVKM. V was pared by 3 bases and J by 1 base, with 12 bases between.

This sequence joins TRBV9 and TRBJ2-1, with 9 bases fitting TRBD1. Germline trimming cut 3 bases from V and 8 bases from J; bases unmatched to any gene: 9. Germline V lookup: CDR1 SGDLS, CDR2 YYNGEE. The length of the CDR3 is 15 residues. The CDR3 nucleotides are TGTGCCAGCAGCGCTAGGACAGGGGAGATCGATGAGCAGTTCTTC. It is translated as CASSARTGEIDEQFF.

The V call is TRBV10-3, the J call TRBJ1-2, with D tentatively TRBD1 (6 bases). The CDR3 totals 11 residues. Germline values: CDR1 ENHRY, CDR2 SYGVKD. V lost 10 bases and J lost 4, with 10 bases in between. The CDR3 loop reads CATQDSYGYTF. In nucleotides, the CDR3 is TGTGCCACCCAGGACAGCTATGGCTACACCTTC.

This clonotype was seen only a few times. V gene TRBV24-1 combines with J gene TRBJ2-1; 9 bases fit TRBD1. Germline assignment: CDR1 KGHDR and CDR2 SFDVKD. This CDR3 has 16 amino acids. The V gene end was trimmed by 3 bases and the J gene end by 1 base; junction bases not matched to a gene: 3. CDR3 coding DNA: TGTGCCACCAGTGATGGGACAGGGTCGTCCTACAATGAGCAGTTCTTC. Translation gives CATSDGTGSSYNEQFF.

The CDR3 DNA sequence: TGTGCCAGCAGCGCCGGGACAGCAACTGGAGGTGGAAACACCATATATTTT. Its protein is CASSAGTATGGGNTIYF. The V gene is TRBV9, the J gene TRBJ1-3, with 7 bases aligning to TRBD1. This CDR3 is 17 amino acids long. Germline V lookup: CDR1 SGDLS, CDR2 YYNGEE. Unmatched junction bases numbered 12, after V lost 3 bases and J lost 3 bases.

The rearrangement links TRBV4-1 to TRBJ2-5, with 7 bases identical to TRBD2. Per germline, CDR1 MGHRA and CDR2 YSYEKL. With V trimmed by 0 bases and J by 2 bases, 9 bases remained unmatched. CDR3 length equals 17 residues. CDR3 protein: CASSQESASGIQETQYF. In nucleotides, the CDR3 is TGCGCCAGCAGCCAAGAATCGGCTAGCGGAATACAAGAGACCCAGTACTTC.

This clonotype was seen only once. The chain has TRBV6-1 and TRBJ2-2, with 9 nucleotides matching TRBD2. After removal of 5 bases from V and 0 bases from J, the junction contained 10 bases not matched to a gene. The V gene's germline CDR1 is MNHNS and CDR2 SASEGT. The CDR3 is 18 amino acids. The CDR3 sequence: CASSTQIAGVPNTGELFF. For the CDR3, the DNA is TGTGCCAGCAGTACACAGATAGCGGGAGTACCGAACACCGGGGAGCTGTTTTTT.

The CDR3 sequence is CARDTSGANVLTF. Here the CDR3 DNA reads TGTGCCCGGGACACCTCTGGGGCCAACGTCCTGACTTTC. The chain employs TRBV30 and TRBJ2-6; perhaps TRBD1 as D (6 bases). Germline V gene data show CDR1 as GTSNPN and CDR2 as SVGIG (reference sequence). This CDR3 comprises 13 residues. Trimming took 8 bases from V and 0 from J, leaving 8 bases between them.

This CDR3 is CASSRYRVTYEQYF. The CDR3 nucleotides read TGTGCCAGCAGCAGATACAGGGTTACCTACGAGCAGTACTTC. The rearrangement uses TRBV11-2 and TRBJ2-7, with D maybe TRBD1 (6 bases). CDR3 size: 14 residues. V lost 5 bases and J lost 2, with 13 bases in between. Germline V CDR1 and CDR2: SGHAT, FQNNGV. Full variable domain (rest looked up from reference TRBV11-2 and TRBJ2-7): EAGVAQSPRYKIIEKRQSVAFWCNPISGHATLYWYQQILGQGPKLLIQFQNNGVVDDSQLPKDRFSAERLKGVDSTLKIQPAKLEDSAVYLCASSRYRVTYEQYFGPGTRLTVT.

This clonotype was counted only a few times. V is TRBV6-1 and J is TRBJ2-3; unclear D gene. Trimming shortened V by 3 bases and J by 1 base, and 5 bases separated the two germline ends. The germline CDR1 and CDR2 sequences are MNHNS and SASEGT. The CDR3 consists of 13 residues. CDR3 nucleotide sequence: TGTGCCAGCAGTGATACGGGCACAGATACGCAGTATTTT. This gives the protein CASSDTGTDTQYF.

The V call is TRBV6-5, the J call TRBJ2-2; D remains unclear. V lost 0 bases and J lost 1, with 9 bases in between. This CDR3 is 16 amino acids long. Germline values: CDR1 MNHEY, CDR2 SVGAGI. In DNA form, the CDR3 reads TGTGCCAGCAGTTACTCAGTGACGGGGAACACCGGGGAGCTGTTTTTT. This codes for CASSYSVTGNTGELFF.

In its sample, this clonotype was seen once. Germline is not matched at one junction end, which may reflect a read error. The V call is TRBV13, the J call TRBJ2-5; D possibly corresponds to TRBD1 (5 bases). Germline values: CDR1 PRHDT, CDR2 FYEKMQ (reference sequence). The CDR3 sequence is 13 residues long. The CDR3 region is CTSKEGVAETQYF. CDR3 sequence (DNA): TGTACCAGCAAAGAAGGGGTTGCGGAGACCCAGTACTTC.

This sequence joins TRBV29-1 and TRBJ1-1; 8 positions agree with TRBD1. Germline assignment: CDR1 SQVTM and CDR2 ANQGSEA. V trimming: 2 bases; J trimming: 4 bases; junction bases outside the gene matches: 3. The CDR3 covers 13 residues. The CDR3 DNA is TGCAGCGTTGAACCCACAGGGGGCACTGAAGCTTTCTTT. Its protein product is CSVEPTGGTEAFF.

J is TRBJ2-7 and V is TRBV27, with D unclear. The V and J ends lost 5 bases and 3 bases respectively, with 17 bases between them. Per germline, CDR1 MNHEY and CDR2 SMNVEV (reference sequence). This CDR3 contains 15 residues. The CDR3 sequence is CASSPNGYAGYEQYF. The DNA for the CDR3 is TGTGCCAGCAGTCCCAATGGATATGCAGGCTACGAGCAGTACTTC.

This sequence joins TRBV27 and TRBJ2-2, with D perhaps TRBD2 (5 bases). Per the germline V gene, CDR1 is MNHEY and CDR2 is SMNVEV (reference sequence). This CDR3 spans 17 amino acids. Trimming pared 1 base from V and 1 base from J, leaving 13 bases between. CDR3 nucleotides: TGTGCCAGCAGTTTATTCGGTAGCGCCCTGAACACCGGGGAGCTGTTTTTT. It translates to CASSLFGSALNTGELFF.